These 11 T cell receptor beta chains were all obtained from the same sample, sequenced in a study of shared clonotypes between healthy human individuals. Method: immunoSEQ multiplex PCR; TCRdb's copy keeps in-frame clones and lacks some. The table lists around 2.1 million clones, 90% to 96% of them singletons. Sequencing input: naive CD4+ T cells sorted from blood. Subset defined: CD45RA+ positively selected. These receptors all stem from a man between 18 and 29 years old in good health.

V is TRBV7-3 and J is TRBJ2-2; D gene unclear. This CDR3 comprises 14 residues. Germline loops: CDR1 SGHTA, CDR2 FQGTGA. V dropped 3 bases and J dropped 1 base, with 6 bases sitting between them. This CDR3 reads CASSFMQNTGELFF. The CDR3 DNA reads as TGTGCCAGCAGCTTTATGCAGAACACCGGGGAGCTGTTTTTT.

V usage is TRBV4-2 and J usage is TRBJ2-7, with TRBD2 identical over 9 bases. The germline V gene encodes CDR1 LGHNA and CDR2 YNFKEQ. With V trimmed by 0 bases and J by 5 bases, 8 bases remained unmatched. The CDR3 runs 16 residues. The CDR3 nucleotides are TGTGCCAGCAGCCAAGATGGGGCTAGCGGGGCCGACGAGCAGTACTTC. Residues: CASSQDGASGADEQYF.

Written as DNA, the CDR3 is TGTGCCAGCAGTTTTCACGGCCCGGCTCAGCCCCAGCATTTT. This translates into CASSFHGPAQPQHF. The chain employs TRBV28 and TRBJ1-5; D is unresolved. This CDR3 spans 14 amino acids. V was shortened by 3 bases and J by 6 bases, with 12 bases between the two germline ends. Germline CDR1 is MDHEN and CDR2 is SYDVKM.

The chain is built from TRBV6-1 and TRBJ2-1; TRBD1 matches at 9 bases. V was pared by 4 bases and J by 4 bases, with 5 bases of the junction left unmatched. This CDR3 comprises 15 residues. Germline loops: CDR1 MNHNS, CDR2 SASEGT. CDR3: CASSGGTGRYNEQFF. CDR3 bases: TGTGCCAGCAGTGGTGGGACAGGGAGGTACAATGAGCAGTTCTTC.

The chain carries TRBV5-4 and TRBJ2-7, with D possibly TRBD2 on 6 matching bases. The length of the CDR3 is 13 residues. The germline gives CDR1 SGHNT, CDR2 YYREEE (reference sequence). The ends were cut back, 3 bases at V and 6 bases at J, with 13 bases in the middle. CDR3 sequence (DNA): TGTGCCAGCAGCTGGGACCAGGAGGGCGAGCAGTACTTC. Translating it yields CASSWDQEGEQYF.

The chain carries TRBV29-1 and TRBJ1-2; unclear D gene. The CDR3 has 13 residues. V lost 7 bases to trimming and J lost 8 bases, with 20 bases between them. In germline, CDR1 is SQVTM, CDR2 ANQGSEA. DNA for the CDR3: TGCAGCGGTTCCCTCGGGGTAACCGGCGGCTACACCTTC. Its protein is CSGSLGVTGGYTF.

This chain uses TRBV6-1 with TRBJ2-1; tentative D call: TRBD2 (6 bases). Trimming stripped 6 bases from V and 2 bases from J, with 14 bases between. The CDR3 is made up of 15 amino acids. Germline V lookup: CDR1 MNHNS, CDR2 SASEGT. CDR3 in amino acids: CASRGGRMTYNEQFF. CDR3 DNA sequence: TGTGCCAGCAGGGGGGGACGAATGACCTACAATGAGCAGTTCTTC.

The chain employs TRBV5-1 and TRBJ1-2; a possible D gene is TRBD1 (6 bases). V was trimmed by 0 bases and J by 8 bases, leaving 8 bases between them. The CDR3 spans 12 residues. Germline loops: CDR1 SGHRS, CDR2 YFSETQ. The CDR3 is CASSLGGLGYTF. DNA of the CDR3: TGCGCCAGCAGCTTGGGGGGGCTCGGCTACACCTTC.

J is TRBJ1-1 and V is TRBV5-1; D is uncertain. CDR1 SGHRS and CDR2 YFSETQ come from the germline V gene. V was clipped by 3 bases and J by 11 bases, with 26 bases between them. There are 16 residues in the CDR3. CDR3 region: CASSSSSGPADLWAFF. CDR3 sequence (DNA): TGCGCCAGCAGCTCGTCCTCTGGGCCCGCGGACCTGTGGGCTTTCTTT. Combining the CDR3 with reference TRBV5-1 and TRBJ1-1 gives the whole variable domain KAGVTQTPRYLIKTRGQQVTLSCSPISGHRSVSWYQQTPGQGLQFLFEYFSETQRNKGNFPGRFSGRQFSNSRSEMNVSTLELGDSALYLCASSSSSGPADLWAFFGQGTRLTVV.

This chain links TRBV29-1 with TRBJ2-1, with 7 bases fitting TRBD1. The CDR3 loop spans 16 amino acids. The V gene end was trimmed by 0 bases and the J gene end by 3 bases; junction bases not matched to a gene: 8. The V gene's germline CDR1 is SQVTM and CDR2 ANQGSEA. CDR3 nucleotides: TGCAGCGTTGAAGAAAGCGCAGGGGGAGACTACAATGAGCAGTTCTTC. This codes for CSVEESAGGDYNEQFF.

CDR3 in amino acids: CASSLGNPPGGNEQFF. Written as DNA, the CDR3 is TGTGCCAGCAGCTTGGGGAACCCACCGGGGGGCAATGAGCAGTTCTTC. The chain links TRBV5-4 to TRBJ2-1; TRBD2 agrees at 7 bases. CDR3 size: 16 residues. V shed 0 bases, J shed 6 bases, and the junction held 9 bases outside the gene matches. Per germline, CDR1 SGHNT and CDR2 YYREEE (reference sequence). The full variable domain, with the rest looked up from reference TRBV5-4 and TRBJ2-1, is ETGVTQSPTHLIKTRGQQVTLRCSSQSGHNTVSWYQQALGQGPQFIFQYYREEENGRGNFPPRFSGLQFPNYSSELNVNALELDDSALYLCASSLGNPPGGNEQFFGPGTRLTVL.